This is a list of T cell receptor beta chains from one sample in a study of beta chain features in type 1 diabetes. Clones were sequenced by immunoSEQ multiplex PCR, and TCRdb holds only the in-frame ones, with some missing. The sample gives under 550,000 clones, 11% of which show up once; around 0.05% is in the top ten. Sequencing was done on a sample of naive CD4+ T cells from blood. These receptors were obtained from a woman younger than 35 in good health. The CDR3 runs from the conserved cysteine through the conserved F or W. The D gene is left open where the match is weak. Size values are once, few and many counts, or a class for expanded clones, and some rows have none.

TRBJ2-7 - TRBV29-1 TRBD2 CSVEVLAGDEQYF TGCAGCGTTGAAGTTCTAGCGGGAGACGAGCAGTACTTC
TRBJ2-1 - TRBV29-1 - CSVAGPSYGEQFF TGCAGCGTTGCTGGACCGAGCTATGGTGAGCAGTTCTTC
TRBJ2-1 - TRBV5-6 TRBD1 CASSLWDREEFF TGTGCCAGCAGCTTATGGGACAGGGAGGAGTTCTTC
TRBJ2-5 - TRBV5-6 - CASTPRNQETQYF TGTGCCAGCACCCCACGGAACCAAGAGACCCAGTACTTC
TRBJ1-2 - TRBV7-9 TRBD1 CASSPGQKYYGYTF TGTGCCAGCAGCCCGGGACAGAAATACTATGGCTACACCTTC
TRBJ2-1 - TRBV29-1 TRBD1 CSVGRQGPIVSYNEQFF TGCAGCGTGGGTAGACAGGGGCCGATTGTTTCCTACAATGAGCAGTTCTTC
TRBJ2-1 - TRBV15 TRBD2 CASSMREGGEQFF TGTGCCAGTTCTATGCGGGAGGGAGGTGAGCAGTTCTTC
TRBJ2-1 few TRBV29-1 - CSVKGSGSHNEQFF TGCAGCGTTAAGGGATCGGGCAGTCACAATGAGCAGTTCTTC
TRBJ1-5 few TRBV7-2 - CASSLQGRGQPQHF TGTGCCAGCAGCTTACAGGGGAGGGGTCAGCCCCAGCATTTT
TRBJ1-5 few TRBV29-1 TRBD1 CSVEEVGTEYSNQPQHF TGCAGCGTTGAAGAGGTCGGGACAGAATATAGCAATCAGCCCCAGCATTTT
TRBJ1-2 - TRBV7-2 - CASSPPLNYGYTF TGTGCCAGCAGCCCCCCCCTTAACTATGGCTACACCTTC
TRBJ2-5 - TRBV7-2 - CASSLAGPSETQYF TGTGCCAGCAGCTTGGCAGGTCCCTCGGAGACCCAGTACTTC
TRBJ2-3 many TRBV5-1 - CASSFTDTQYF TGCGCCAGCAGCTTCACAGATACGCAGTATTTT
TRBJ2-1 few TRBV5-1 TRBD2 CASSLAPSGGGNEQFF TGCGCCAGCAGCTTGGCTCCTAGCGGGGGAGGGAATGAGCAGTTCTTC
TRBJ1-2 - TRBV18 TRBD1 CASSPGTGDYGYTF TGTGCCAGCTCACCGGGGACAGGGGACTATGGCTACACCTTC
TRBJ2-7 - TRBV6-5 TRBD2 CASILRLAGVHEQYF TGTGCCAGCATCCTAAGACTAGCGGGAGTGCACGAGCAGTACTTC
TRBJ2-3 few TRBV10-3 TRBD2 CAIRRAGLAGGTDTQYF TGTGCCATCAGGAGAGCGGGTCTAGCGGGGGGCACAGATACGCAGTATTTT
TRBJ2-5 - TRBV14 - CASNRGLQETQYF TGTGCCAGCAACAGGGGACTCCAAGAGACCCAGTACTTC
TRBJ1-2 - TRBV7-6 - CATHKTGGNYGYTF TGTGCCACCCACAAGACCGGCGGGAACTATGGCTACACCTTC
TRBJ1-2 few TRBV4-3 - CASSQGTAPRGYTF TGCGCCAGCAGCCAAGGCACAGCCCCACGCGGCTACACCTTC
TRBJ1-4 - TRBV6-5 - CASRWGGRNEKLFF TGTGCCAGCCGCTGGGGCGGCAGAAATGAAAAACTGTTTTTT
TRBJ2-3 few TRBV7-9 - CASSLNTQYF TGTGCCAGCAGCCTCAATACGCAGTATTTT
TRBJ1-1 - TRBV23-1 - CASSQSRGDTEAFF TGCGCCAGCAGTCAATCTAGGGGAGACACTGAAGCTTTCTTT
TRBJ2-1 few TRBV2 - CASSGRITSNYNEQFF TGTGCCAGCAGTGGACGCATCACTTCTAACTACAATGAGCAGTTCTTC
TRBJ2-3 - TRBV7-2 - CASPDKANTQYF TGTGCCAGCCCCGACAAGGCTAATACGCAGTATTTT
TRBJ1-6 - TRBV6-5 - CASSYEGTNSPLHF TGTGCCAGCAGTTACGAGGGGACCAATTCACCCCTCCACTTT
TRBJ2-1 few TRBV11-2 - CASSFARDEQFF TGTGCCAGCAGCTTCGCTCGGGACGAGCAGTTCTTC
TRBJ2-2 - TRBV18 - CASSLVLTGPNTGELFF TGTGCCAGCTCACTTGTGCTGACAGGCCCGAACACCGGGGAGCTGTTTTTT
TRBJ2-7 once TRBV9 - CASSVGTGYSYEQYF TGTGCCAGCAGCGTAGGAACGGGTTACTCCTACGAGCAGTACTTC
TRBJ2-7 - TRBV7-2 TRBD2 CASSPRLAGTYEQYF TGTGCCAGCAGCCCGCGACTAGCGGGGACCTACGAGCAGTACTTC
TRBJ2-1 - TRBV7-8 - CASSKTRLEQFF TGTGCCAGCAGCAAAACTCGGCTAGAGCAGTTCTTC
TRBJ2-3 - TRBV29-1 - CSHRPSTDTQYF TGCAGCCATAGGCCTAGCACAGATACGCAGTATTTT
TRBJ2-7 - TRBV7-6 - CASSLGLRQLIGEQYF TGTGCCAGCAGCTTAGGGTTGAGGCAGCTGATCGGCGAGCAGTACTTC
TRBJ2-7 few TRBV7-9 - CASSPSRAYEQYF TGTGCCAGCAGCCCTTCGCGAGCCTACGAGCAGTACTTC
TRBJ2-5 few TRBV19 - CASRRGLGETQYF TGTGCCAGTAGACGGGGGCTTGGGGAGACCCAGTACTTC
TRBJ2-5 - TRBV7-2 TRBD1 CASSLTSQGAPVKTQYF TGTGCCAGCAGCTTAACCTCACAGGGGGCGCCTGTGAAGACCCAGTACTTC
TRBJ2-5 many TRBV10-3 TRBD2 CAISESVAGEFGETQYF TGTGCCATCAGTGAGTCGGTAGCGGGAGAGTTCGGAGAGACCCAGTACTTC
TRBJ2-1 - TRBV7-2 - CASSLAGALTYNEQFF TGTGCCAGCAGCTTAGCGGGAGCACTAACCTACAATGAGCAGTTCTTC
TRBJ1-3 - TRBV4-1 - CASSQAGPGNTIYF TGCGCCAGCAGCCAAGCGGGGCCCGGAAACACCATATATTTT
TRBJ2-2 - TRBV7-6 TRBD1 CASSLAGGTDTGELFF TGTGCCAGCAGCTTAGCAGGGGGCACGGACACCGGGGAGCTGTTTTTT
TRBJ2-7 - TRBV6-1 - CASSPGPYYEQYF TGTGCCAGCAGTCCAGGACCCTACTACGAGCAGTACTTC
TRBJ2-1 - TRBV7-9 - CASSKSNEQFF TGTGCCAGCAGCAAATCAAATGAGCAGTTCTTC
TRBJ2-3 - TRBV11-2 TRBD2 CASRHGLAGGTDTQYF TGTGCCAGCAGGCACGGACTAGCGGGGGGTACAGATACGCAGTATTTT
TRBJ2-1 few TRBV5-1 TRBD1 CASSFRDRDNEQFF TGCGCCAGCTCTTTCCGGGACAGGGACAATGAGCAGTTCTTC
TRBJ1-1 few TRBV4-2 - CASSQDLRQPNTEAFF TGTGCCAGCAGCCAAGATCTGAGACAGCCGAACACTGAAGCTTTCTTT